This passage covers 21 T cell receptor beta chains from one sample sequenced in a study of T cell clonality in common variable immunodeficiency. Study findings and constraints: Common variable immunodeficiency TCR beta sequences reportedly had fewer deletions and N-nucleotide insertions.

No antigen is known for these receptors. Here immunoSEQ multiplex PCR was the method, and the copy in TCRdb shows in-frame clones only, minus some. The sample presents some 22,000 clones, none singletons. The specimen sequenced was peripheral blood mononuclear cells. The receptor set was obtained from a human donor with common variable immunodeficiency.

In this sample, this clone turned up many times. The CDR3 end is not reached by the read, which stops 3 residues before it; the germline J gene fills it in. The rearrangement joins TRBV5-1 to TRBJ2-1, with TRBD2 as a possible D gene (6 bases). In germline, CDR1 is SGHRS, CDR2 YFSETQ. The germline V and J ends were trimmed by 1 base and 0 bases, with 20 bases remaining between them. This CDR3 has 19 amino acids. The CDR3 loop is CASSLFGGGSMNSYNEQFF. The DNA read from the CDR3 is TGCGCCAGCAGCTTGTTCGGGGGAGGCAGCATGAACTCCTACAATGAG.

To note about this clone: Read sequence stops 3 residues before the CDR3 end, and the germline J gene provides the missing end. The rearrangement uses TRBV29-1 and TRBJ1-2; no reliable D call. This CDR3 region has 13 residues. V dropped 4 bases and J dropped 0 bases, with 9 bases sitting between them. Germline-derived CDR1 and CDR2 are SQVTM and ANQGSEA. This CDR3 is CSVGELANYGYTF. CDR3 bases read: TGCAGCGTTGGAGAGTTAGCTAACTATGGC.

This clone was seen repeatedly, ten times or more. The CDR3 is cut off 3 residues early in the read; its end comes from the germline J gene. This chain joins TRBV30 and TRBJ2-1; weak D call: TRBD1 (8 bases). Germline V lookup: CDR1 GTSNPN, CDR2 SVGIG (reference sequence). CDR3 length equals 14 residues. V was pared by 3 bases and J by 4 bases, with 13 bases between. CDR3 protein: CAWRQGGVYNEQFF. CDR3 DNA (partial): TGTGCCTGGAGACAGGGGGGGGTTTACAATGAG.

Details on this clone: The read gets to within 3 residues of the CDR3 end, and the germline J gene fills in the rest. The chain employs TRBV7-9 and TRBJ2-5; no firm D call. This CDR3 contains 13 residues. Trimming took 1 base from V and 3 from J, leaving 6 bases between them. CDR1 and CDR2 (germline): SEHNR, FQNEAQ (reference sequence). CDR3 bases read: TGTGCCAGCAGCTTAGGTAGAAAAGAGACC. Protein: CASSLGRKET. The complete CDR3 reads CASSLGRKETQYF.

Details on this clone: The read terminates 3 residues before the CDR3 end, so the remaining end is supplied by the germline J gene. This sequence joins TRBV19 and TRBJ2-2; D may be TRBD1 (6 bases). The germline V gene encodes CDR1 LNHDA and CDR2 SQIVND (reference sequence). V lost 4 bases to trimming and J lost 2 bases, with 14 bases between them. The CDR3 sequence is 16 residues long. The sequenced part of the CDR3 DNA is TGTGCCAGTAGTAAAGGGGGACGGCGAAACACCGGGGAG. The encoded protein is CASSKGGRRNTGE. The whole CDR3 reads CASSKGGRRNTGELFF.

This clone was recorded many times. The CDR3 extends 3 residues past the end of the read, so its final part is completed from the germline J gene. The J gene is TRBJ2-3, the V gene TRBV7-2; TRBD2 matches 9 bases. Trimming cost V 5 bases and J 2 bases; bases outside gene matches: 5. Germline lookup yields CDR1 SGHTA and CDR2 FQGNSA. CDR3 length: 15 residues. The CDR3 spells CASSLSGGDTDTQYF. The CDR3 bases that were read are TGTGCCAGCAGCCTTAGCGGGGGCGACACAGATACG.

The table lists this clone with many counts. The read ends 3 residues before the CDR3 terminus; that terminus is restored from the germline J gene. The chain joins TRBV7-9 to TRBJ2-5; 11 positions match TRBD1. The CDR3 has 15 amino acids. From germline, CDR1 is SEHNR and CDR2 FQNEAQ (reference sequence). With V trimmed by 4 bases and J by 5 bases, 6 bases remained unmatched. CDR3 protein: CASSYWTGGSETQYF. CDR3 DNA, as far as it was read: TGTGCCAGCAGCTACTGGACAGGGGGCAGCGAGACC.

Ten or more counts support this clone. With the read ending 3 residues before the CDR3 end, the germline J gene is used to fill in that end. The V gene is TRBV2, the J gene TRBJ2-3, with D possibly being TRBD1 (5 bases). Germline V lookup: CDR1 SNHLY, CDR2 FYNNEI. V was pared by 6 bases and J by 6 bases, with 7 bases between. This CDR3 comprises 11 residues. CDR3 bases read: TGTGCCAGCAGAAGACAGGATACG. Amino acids: CASRRQDT. The complete CDR3 protein is CASRRQDTQYF.

This clone appeared a few times. The CDR3 end is not reached by the read, which stops 3 residues before it; the germline J gene fills it in. V and J are TRBV7-9 and TRBJ2-5, with TRBD1 matching 8 bases. Germline CDR1 SEHNR, CDR2 FQNEAQ (reference sequence). The CDR3 runs to 14 residues. Losses at the gene ends were 6 bases for V and 4 bases for J; bases not matched to a gene: 7. The CDR3: CASSLDRVGETQYF. The sequenced part of the CDR3 DNA is TGTGCCAGCAGTTTGGACAGGGTGGGAGAGACC.

A note on this clone: The read gets to within 3 residues of the CDR3 end, and the germline J gene fills in the rest. The chain uses TRBV2 and TRBJ2-1; 9 bases match TRBD2. V shed 6 bases and J 0 bases; nucleotides not matched to a gene: 6. The CDR3 is 16 residues long. Per germline, CDR1 SNHLY and CDR2 FYNNEI. The CDR3 loop reads CASSAPGLASYNEQFF. The sequenced CDR3 bases are TGTGCCAGCAGCGCTCCGGGACTAGCCTCCTACAATGAG.

This clone was observed a handful of times. The read ends 3 residues early relative to the CDR3; the germline J gene fills the gap. This chain uses TRBV19 with TRBJ1-6; 11 bases agree with TRBD1. J gave up 10 bases and V 5 bases, and 7 bases lay outside the gene matches. Germline values: CDR1 LNHDA, CDR2 SQIVND (reference sequence). The CDR3 spans 15 residues. The CDR3 region is CASSGKDRGLSPLHF. The DNA read from the CDR3 is TGTGCCAGTAGTGGGAAGGACAGGGGGCTATCACCC. Drawing the rest from reference TRBV19 and TRBJ1-6, the complete variable domain is DGGITQSPKYLFRKEGQNVTLSCEQNLNHDAMYWYRQDPGQGLRLIYYSQIVNDFQKGDIAEGYSVSREKKESFPLTVTSAQKNPTAFYLCASSGKDRGLSPLHFGNGTRLTVT.

Concerning this clone: The CDR3 is cut off 3 residues early in the read; its end comes from the germline J gene. The V and J genes are TRBV5-1 and TRBJ2-3; possibly TRBD1 for D (6 bases). Germline V gene data show CDR1 as SGHRS and CDR2 as YFSETQ. Trimming stripped 2 bases from V and 4 bases from J, with 11 bases between. CDR3 length: 14 residues. CDR3 loop: CASSFTGLADTQYF. Incomplete CDR3 DNA: TGCGCCAGCAGCTTTACAGGGTTGGCAGATACG.

Comments on this clone: The read terminates 3 residues before the CDR3 end, so the remaining end is supplied by the germline J gene. This chain links TRBV13 with TRBJ2-5; the D gene is possibly TRBD2 (6 bases). The germline V gene encodes CDR1 PRHDT and CDR2 FYEKMQ (reference sequence). This CDR3 region has 14 residues. The V end was cut by 1 base, the J end by 2 bases, with 8 bases between. The covered CDR3 bases are TGTGCCAGCAGCTTAGAAAGCGGGCAAGAGACC. This gives the protein CASSLESGQET. The complete CDR3 reads CASSLESGQETQYF.

The table lists this clone with many counts. With the read ending 3 residues before the CDR3 end, the germline J gene is used to fill in that end. This chain links TRBV18 with TRBJ2-7; 10 positions agree with TRBD1. The CDR3 extends over 16 amino acids. Germline V gene data show CDR1 as KGHSH and CDR2 as LQKENI. The trim removed 2 bases at V and 5 bases at J, leaving 9 bases unmatched. The sequenced part of the CDR3 DNA is TGTGCCAGCTCACCATTAGGAGGGACAGGGGACCACGAG. Translation gives CASSPLGGTGDHE. The entire CDR3 is CASSPLGGTGDHEQYF.

This clone was detected only a few times. The read comes to an end 3 residues before the CDR3 does, leaving the germline J gene to fill in the end. This chain links TRBV11-2 with TRBJ2-1; 7 bases agree with TRBD1. The CDR3 spans 14 residues. CDR1 is SGHAT, CDR2 FQNNGV, per germline. V lost 7 bases to trimming and J lost 2 bases; unmatched junction nucleotides: 5. The CDR3 loop is CASIQGVAYNEQFF. The sequenced part of the CDR3 DNA is TGTGCCAGCATCCAGGGGGTCGCCTACAATGAG.

This clone was counted only a few times. The CDR3 goes on 3 residues after the read ends, and that part is filled in from the germline J gene. The V gene is TRBV19, the J gene TRBJ2-2; 7 nucleotides agree with TRBD1. The length of the CDR3 is 15 residues. Unmatched junction bases numbered 5, after V lost 1 base and J lost 6 bases. CDR1 LNHDA and CDR2 SQIVND come from the germline V gene (reference sequence). Here the CDR3 reads CASSIGQGMPGELFF. Incomplete CDR3 DNA: TGTGCCAGTAGTATAGGACAGGGTATGCCCGGGGAG.

This clone was picked up many times. Read sequence stops 3 residues before the CDR3 end, and the germline J gene provides the missing end. The chain is built from TRBV5-1 and TRBJ1-2; TRBD1 matches at 8 bases. The junction had 9 bases not matched to a gene; V was cut back by 4 bases and J by 4 bases. The germline V gene encodes CDR1 SGHRS and CDR2 YFSETQ. CDR3 length: 15 amino acids. CDR3 in amino acids: CASSKSTGVVYGYTF. The sequenced CDR3 bases are TGCGCCAGCAGCAAATCGACAGGGGTTGTCTATGGC.

This clone has a count of ten or more. The read gets to within 3 residues of the CDR3 end, and the germline J gene fills in the rest. The chain joins TRBV10-3 to TRBJ1-1, with 9 bases lining up with TRBD1. Trimming took 2 bases from V and 0 from J; bases not matched to a gene: 1. CDR1 and CDR2 (germline): ENHRY, SYGVKD. This CDR3 comprises 15 residues. CDR3 in amino acids: CAISEGTGLNTEAFF. Incomplete CDR3 DNA: TGTGCCATCAGTGAGGGGACAGGGTTGAACACTGAA.

This clone came up a few times. The sequenced part of the CDR3 DNA is TGTGCCAGCAGCCTTCTCCCTTTAAATCAGCCC. Protein product: CASSLLPLNQP. The CDR3 as a whole reads CASSLLPLNQPQHF. The chain couples TRBV7-2 to TRBJ1-5; D remains ambiguous. The observed sequence ends 3 residues before the CDR3 terminus, with the missing tail filled in from the germline J gene. Germline loops: CDR1 SGHTA, CDR2 FQGNSA. This CDR3 contains 14 residues. V was shortened by 5 bases and J by 4 bases, with 12 bases between the two germline ends. The entire variable domain, with the rest obtained from reference TRBV7-2 and TRBJ1-5, is as follows: GAGVSQSPSNKVTEKGKDVELRCDPISGHTALYWYRQSLGQGLEFLIYFQGNSAPDKSGLPSDRFSAERTGGSVSTLTIQRTQQEDSAVYLCASSLLPLNQPQHFGDGTRLSIL.

As concerns this clone: The CDR3 end falls 3 residues outside the read, so it is completed with the germline J gene. The rearrangement joins TRBV30 to TRBJ2-7; TRBD1 matches 11 bases. Trimming at V came to 2 bases and at J to 3 bases, leaving 3 bases not matched to a gene. The germline V gene encodes CDR1 GTSNPN and CDR2 SVGIG (reference sequence). The CDR3 is 14 residues long. The covered CDR3 bases are TGTGCCTGGAGTCCCGGGACAGGGGGCTACGAG. Translation: CAWSPGTGGYE. The CDR3 in full is CAWSPGTGGYEQYF. The whole variable domain, remainder taken from reference TRBV30 and TRBJ2-7, is SQTIHQWPATLVQPVGSPLSLECTVEGTSNPNLYWYRQAAGRGLQLLFYSVGIGQISSEVPQNLSASRPQDRQFILSSKKLLLSDSGFYLCAWSPGTGGYEQYFGPGTRLTVT.

This clone was recorded many times. Sequencing ends 3 residues short of the CDR3 end; the germline J gene provides the rest. This chain connects TRBV15 to TRBJ2-5, with 7 bases identical to TRBD1. Trimming took 1 base from V and 4 from J; bases not matched to a gene: 15. CDR3 length: 18 amino acids. From germline, CDR1 is LNHNV and CDR2 YYDKDF (reference sequence). The CDR3 protein is CATSRGRSGQRMVETQYF. The DNA read from the CDR3 is TGTGCCACCAGCAGAGGACGCTCGGGACAGCGCATGGTAGAGACC.